The 10 T cell receptor beta chains listed next were all sequenced from one sample in a study of cytomegalovirus exposure and HLA in healthy donors. It was with 60 Vbeta and 13 Jbeta primers that the PCR ran. The protocol was immunoSEQ multiplex PCR, while the TCRdb copy is restricted to in-frame clones and leaves out a portion. In the table there are around 240,000 clones, over 80% of which are singletons. Sequencing was done on a sample of PBMCs. Receptor source: a middle-aged woman in good health and CMV-seropositive.

J is TRBJ1-2 and V is TRBV5-1; TRBD1 matches 7 bases. Germline V gives CDR1 SGHRS, CDR2 YFSETQ. The CDR3 is made up of 15 amino acids. V dropped 0 bases and J dropped 5; count of bases not matched to a gene: 7. CDR3 nucleotide sequence: TGCGCCAGCAGCTTGGAGCCAGGGGGTTTGTATGGCTACACCTTC. This encodes CASSLEPGGLYGYTF.

The chain couples TRBV19 to TRBJ2-7, with D unclear. The germline V and J ends were trimmed by 5 bases and 7 bases, with 18 bases remaining between them. Germline lookup yields CDR1 LNHDA and CDR2 SQIVND (reference sequence). This CDR3 comprises 14 residues. The CDR3 DNA is TGTGCCAGTAGTCCGGGTGGAATTCTGGCGGAGCAGTACTTC. Translation: CASSPGGILAEQYF.

Points on this clone: A read error may account for a junction end that differs from germline. The chain carries TRBV7-9 and TRBJ1-1, with a weak D call TRBD1 (5 bases). CDR1 is SEHNR, CDR2 FQNEAQ, per germline (reference sequence). The CDR3 consists of 15 residues. The CDR3 here is CSSSLGGRASSEAFF. CDR3 DNA: TGTTCCAGCAGCTTAGGCGGCAGGGCTAGTAGTGAAGCTTTCTTT. The full variable domain, rest sourced from reference TRBV7-9 and TRBJ1-1, is DTGVSQNPRHKITKRGQNVTFRCDPISEHNRLYWYRQTLGQGPEFLTYFQNEAQLEKSRLLSDRFSAERPKGSFSTLEIQRTEQGDSAMYLCSSSLGGRASSEAFFGQGTRLTVV.

This chain connects TRBV7-2 to TRBJ1-1; 9 bases line up with TRBD1. Germline assignment: CDR1 SGHTA and CDR2 FQGNSA. CDR3 length: 16 amino acids. V gave up 1 base and J gave up 0 bases; unmatched junction bases: 3. DNA of the CDR3: TGTGCCAGCAGCTTAGTACAGGGGGCTGTGAACACTGAAGCTTTCTTT. As protein: CASSLVQGAVNTEAFF.

The chain combines TRBV4-1 with TRBJ2-3; D is ambiguous. The germline CDR1 and CDR2 sequences are MGHRA and YSYEKL. V was pared by 4 bases and J by 6 bases, with 17 bases between. The CDR3 contains 15 residues. In nucleotides, the CDR3 is TGCGCCAGCAGCCCACCTATACGAGCCCTGGATACGCAGTATTTT. It encodes CASSPPIRALDTQYF.

As for this clone: Sequence at one end of the junction differs from germline and may be a read error. The rearrangement joins TRBV7-7 to TRBJ2-2, with TRBD2 as a possible D gene (6 bases). Per the germline V gene, CDR1 is SSHAT and CDR2 is FNYEAQ (reference sequence). The CDR3 is 16 residues long. DNA for the CDR3: TGTGCTAGCAGCTTCACTCTAGCGTCCAACACCGGGGAGCTGTTTTTT. It specifies CASSFTLASNTGELFF. The entire variable domain, with the rest obtained from reference TRBV7-7 and TRBJ2-2, is as follows: GAGVSQSPRYKVTKRGQDVTLRCDPISSHATLYWYQQALGQGPEFLTYFNYEAQPDKSGLPSDRFSAERPEGSISTLTIQRTEQRDSAMYRCASSFTLASNTGELFFGEGSRLTVL.

This rearrangement joins TRBV7-2 to TRBJ1-1; a weak D match, TRBD1 (6 bases). Germline lookup yields CDR1 SGHTA and CDR2 FQGNSA. Trimming pared 5 bases from V and 1 base from J, leaving 11 bases between. CDR3 length: 14 amino acids. In DNA, the CDR3 is TGTGCCAGCAGCGCCGGGACACCGAACACTGAAGCTTTCTTT. It codes for CASSAGTPNTEAFF.

DNA of the CDR3: TGTGCCAGCAGCACCGGGACAGGGAGGGGAGAGCAGTACTTC. It yields the protein CASSTGTGRGEQYF. The V and J genes are TRBV5-6 and TRBJ2-7; 9 nucleotides align to TRBD1. The germline V gene encodes CDR1 SGHDT and CDR2 YYEEEE. The ends lost 4 bases at V and 7 bases at J; junction bases unmatched: 9. The CDR3 runs to 14 residues. The entire variable domain, with the rest obtained from reference TRBV5-6 and TRBJ2-7, is as follows: DAGVTQSPTHLIKTRGQQVTLRCSPKSGHDTVSWYQQALGQGPQFIFQYYEEEERQRGNFPDRFSGHQFPNYSSELNVNALLLGDSALYLCASSTGTGRGEQYFGPGTRLTVT.

J is TRBJ1-1 and V is TRBV7-9; a weak D match, TRBD1 (6 bases). Trimming shortened V by 5 bases and J by 4 bases, and 23 bases separated the two germline ends. Germline V CDR1 and CDR2: SEHNR, FQNEAQ (reference sequence). The CDR3 covers 17 residues. The CDR3 here is CASSPPGAGAKLTEAFF. The CDR3 DNA is TGTGCCAGCAGCCCACCCGGAGCGGGGGCAAAGCTCACTGAAGCTTTCTTT.

CDR3 DNA: TGTGCCAGCAGCCCCCTTCTAAGTCGGGTCACAGATACGCAGTATTTT. Protein sequence: CASSPLLSRVTDTQYF. V is TRBV7-2 and J is TRBJ2-3; D unresolved. CDR1 is SGHTA and CDR2 is FQGNSA in the germline V gene. The CDR3 loop spans 16 amino acids. Trimming removed 5 bases from V and 2 bases from J, with 17 bases in between.